The 21 T cell receptor beta chains in this list originate from one sample, sequenced in a study of T cells after yellow fever vaccination. TCRdb fed the 5' RACE reads into MiXCR, producing one record per CDR3 protein. The sample has fewer than 400,000 distinct CDR3 sequences, over 8.5% seen once. This material consisted of CD4+ T cells sorted from PBMCs, taken 45 days after the yellow fever booster vaccination. These receptors were collected from a man younger than 30 who received the YFV17D yellow fever vaccine.

This chain uses TRBV11-3 with TRBJ1-3; D is perhaps TRBD1 (5 bases). Germline loops: CDR1 SGHNT, CDR2 YENEEA. The CDR3 runs 15 residues. The V end lost 1 base, the J end lost 2 bases, and 9 bases lay between the germline ends. DNA for the CDR3: TGTGCCAGCAGCTTAGCCCCAGGGCCTGGAAACACCATATATTTT. Translation gives CASSLAPGPGNTIYF.

This clonotype has just a few counts. A read error is possible here, since a much larger clone lies one base away. The rearrangement joins TRBV5-1 to TRBJ1-1; D perhaps matches TRBD1 (5 bases). Germline V gives CDR1 SGHRS, CDR2 YFSETQ. This CDR3 spans 14 amino acids. The CDR3 spells CATSLGPLNTEAFF. CDR3 sequence (DNA): TGCGCCACCAGCTTGGGACCTCTCAACACTGAAGCTTTCTTT.

V usage is TRBV7-3 and J usage is TRBJ2-5, with 11 bases matching TRBD1. Trimming took 4 bases from V and 2 from J; bases not matched to a gene: 3. Germline V gene sequence: CDR1 SGHTA, CDR2 FQGTGA. This CDR3 has 15 amino acids. CDR3 residues: CASSSGTGGQETQYF. The CDR3 coding sequence is TGTGCCAGCAGCTCCGGGACAGGGGGTCAAGAGACCCAGTACTTC.

In its sample, this clonotype was seen a few times. The chain joins TRBV18 to TRBJ2-7; D unclear. The CDR3 extends over 14 amino acids. The germline CDR1 and CDR2 sequences are KGHSH and LQKENI. V lost 3 bases and J lost 0, with 9 bases in between. The CDR3 loop reads CASSPGPDSYEQYF. CDR3 DNA sequence: TGTGCCAGCTCACCCGGGCCAGACTCCTACGAGCAGTACTTC.

This clonotype was found a few times. J is TRBJ1-3 and V is TRBV11-2, with 9 bases lining up with TRBD1. The V gene end was trimmed by 4 bases and the J gene end by 2 bases; junction bases not matched to a gene: 3. This CDR3 is built from 15 residues. Germline values: CDR1 SGHAT, CDR2 FQNNGV. CDR3 sequence reads: CASSWTGATGNTIYF. In nucleotides, the CDR3 is TGTGCCAGCAGCTGGACAGGGGCCACTGGAAACACCATATATTTT.

The V gene is TRBV3-1, the J gene TRBJ2-1; weak D call: TRBD2 (5 bases). V was trimmed by 3 bases and J by 4 bases, leaving 19 bases between them. This CDR3 region has 17 residues. Germline assignment: CDR1 LGHDT and CDR2 YNNKEL (reference sequence). This CDR3 is CASSQGVLPQNYNEQFF. The CDR3 region has the DNA TGTGCCAGCAGCCAGGGAGTCCTCCCCCAGAATTACAATGAGCAGTTCTTC.

This chain joins TRBV12-3 or TRBV12-4 and TRBJ1-5; D might be TRBD1 (5 bases). Trimming left V 6 bases short and J 1 base short, with 10 bases between. CDR3 size: 14 residues. The CDR3: CASRLGPSNQPQHF. The CDR3 DNA reads TGTGCCAGCAGGTTGGGACCAAGCAATCAGCCCCAGCATTTT.

This chain joins TRBV6-5 and TRBJ2-5, with D possibly called TRBD1 or TRBD2 (5 bases each). This CDR3 contains 15 residues. Germline loops: CDR1 MNHEY, CDR2 SVGAGI. The V end was cut by 4 bases, the J end by 3 bases, with 15 bases between. The CDR3 nucleotides read TGTGCCAGCAGTTCCTCCGGGACCCACAAAGAGACCCAGTACTTC. This sequence encodes CASSSSGTHKETQYF.

This clonotype was recorded many times. V is TRBV15 and J is TRBJ2-7, with TRBD2 matching over 7 bases. Germline lookup yields CDR1 LNHNV and CDR2 YYDKDF (reference sequence). CDR3 length: 14 residues. V lost 8 bases, J lost 2 bases, and 9 bases stayed unmatched. This chain's CDR3 is CATSRGEGTYEQYF. The CDR3 bases are TGTGCCACCTCCCGGGGGGAGGGGACCTACGAGCAGTACTTC.

This rearrangement joins TRBV29-1 to TRBJ2-6; possibly TRBD1 for D (6 bases). The V gene's germline CDR1 is SQVTM and CDR2 ANQGSEA. The CDR3 covers 13 residues. V lost 4 bases and J lost 3, with 7 bases in between. The chain's CDR3 is CSVAGDGANVLTF. The CDR3 DNA sequence: TGCAGCGTTGCAGGGGATGGGGCCAACGTCCTGACTTTC.

This clonotype was seen a handful of times. The V call is TRBV14, the J call TRBJ1-1; D gene unclear. Germline CDR1 and CDR2: SGHDN and FVKESK. This CDR3 is built from 13 residues. V lost 3 bases and J lost 4, with 9 bases in between. The CDR3 nucleotides read TGTGCCAGCAGCCAGCGAGGGATCACTGAAGCTTTCTTT. Amino acids: CASSQRGITEAFF.

This clonotype was picked up many times. The chain couples TRBV27 to TRBJ1-5, with D possibly matching TRBD1 (5 bases). Germline values: CDR1 MNHEY, CDR2 SMNVEV (reference sequence). The CDR3 is 12 residues long. V lost 9 bases to trimming and J lost 7 bases, with 13 bases between them. The CDR3 nucleotides read TGTGCCAGTCAGGGAGTAGGGCAGCCCCAGCATTTT. Protein sequence: CASQGVGQPQHF.

A note on this clonotype: This sequence may be a read error, since a much larger clone differs from it by one base. The chain employs TRBV7-2 and TRBJ2-7, with D tentatively TRBD2 (6 bases). CDR3 size: 15 residues. The germline V and J ends were trimmed by 5 bases and 6 bases, with 20 bases remaining between them. Germline CDR1 reads SGHTA; CDR2 reads FQGNSA. The CDR3 loop is CASSPRGRAASEQYF. DNA for the CDR3: TGTGCCAGCAGCCCGCGGGGACGAGCGGCCTCCGAGCAGTACTTC.

The chain carries TRBV5-5 and TRBJ2-2; D might be TRBD2 (5 bases). CDR3 size: 13 residues. Between the trimmed V and J ends, which lost 4 bases and 6 bases, there was a span of 10 bases. Germline CDR1 is SGHKS and CDR2 is YYEKEE (reference sequence). The CDR3 bases are TGTGCCAGCAGCCACCGGGGTGCCGGGGAGCTGTTTTTT. The encoded protein is CASSHRGAGELFF. The full variable domain, completed using reference TRBV5-5 and TRBJ2-2, is DAGVTQSPTHLIKTRGQQVTLRCSPISGHKSVSWYQQVLGQGPQFIFQYYEKEERGRGNFPDRFSARQFPNYSSELNVNALLLGDSALYLCASSHRGAGELFFGEGSRLTVL.

There are a few counts of this clonotype. This chain links TRBV6-2 or TRBV6-3 with TRBJ2-5; TRBD1 aligns across 9 bases. The length of the CDR3 is 15 residues. The J segment lost 7 bases and the V segment lost 6 bases, leaving 12 bases of the junction unmatched. Looked up from germline, CDR1 is MNHEY and CDR2 is SVGEGT. The CDR3 region is CASRVPGTGRRTQYF. CDR3 nucleotide sequence: TGTGCCAGCAGAGTACCCGGGACAGGGCGGAGGACCCAGTACTTC.

This clonotype appeared many times. The J gene is TRBJ2-7, the V gene TRBV2; TRBD1 is a possible D gene (5 bases). Germline V lookup: CDR1 SNHLY, CDR2 FYNNEI. Trimming removed 6 bases from V and 0 bases from J, with 9 bases in between. CDR3 size: 13 residues. This chain's CDR3 is CASSAGFSYEQYV. The CDR3 DNA reads TGTGCCAGCAGCGCAGGGTTCTCCTACGAGCAGTACGTC.

The V gene is TRBV30, the J gene TRBJ2-7, with 7 bases identical to TRBD1. The CDR3 spans 13 residues. J gave up 2 bases and V 3 bases, and 4 bases lay outside the gene matches. The germline gives CDR1 GTSNPN, CDR2 SVGIG (reference sequence). CDR3 amino acids: CAWRPGTAYEQYF. As DNA, the CDR3 is TGTGCCTGGAGGCCCGGGACAGCCTACGAGCAGTACTTC.

The rearrangement joins TRBV4-1 to TRBJ1-2; D uncertain. V dropped 2 bases and J dropped 1 base, with 2 bases sitting between them. The CDR3 totals 12 residues. The V gene's germline CDR1 is MGHRA and CDR2 YSYEKL. This CDR3 reads CASSQSNYGYTF. In DNA, the CDR3 is TGCGCCAGCAGCCAAAGTAACTATGGCTACACCTTC.

The chain couples TRBV7-2 to TRBJ2-1; 7 bases map to TRBD2. The germline V gene encodes CDR1 SGHTA and CDR2 FQGNSA. V shed 3 bases and J 9 bases; nucleotides not matched to a gene: 8. CDR3 length: 14 residues. The CDR3 here is CASSFGLVRVEQFF. The CDR3 bases are TGTGCCAGCAGCTTCGGACTAGTACGTGTTGAGCAGTTCTTC.

This clonotype was seen a handful of times. The chain has TRBV11-1 and TRBJ2-1; no firm D call. Germline V lookup: CDR1 SGHAT, CDR2 FQDESV (reference sequence). Trimming removed 2 bases from V and 4 bases from J, with 12 bases in between. CDR3 length: 15 residues. CDR3 residues: CASSLRSDNYNEQFF. The CDR3 DNA follows: TGTGCCAGCAGCTTACGCTCCGACAATTACAATGAGCAGTTCTTC.

This clonotype showed up many times. V gene TRBV7-2 combines with J gene TRBJ2-1; TRBD2 agrees at 10 bases. The CDR3 has 17 amino acids. Trimming at V came to 3 bases and at J to 7 bases, leaving 12 bases not matched to a gene. Germline V lookup: CDR1 SGHTA, CDR2 FQGNSA. CDR3 bases: TGTGCCAGCAGCTTTCAAAGCGGGGGGGCCGTGGTGAATGAGCAGTTCTTC. Its translation: CASSFQSGGAVVNEQFF. Full variable domain (missing parts from reference TRBV7-2 and TRBJ2-1): GAGVSQSPSNKVTEKGKDVELRCDPISGHTALYWYRQSLGQGLEFLIYFQGNSAPDKSGLPSDRFSAERTGGSVSTLTIQRTQQEDSAVYLCASSFQSGGAVVNEQFFGPGTRLTVL.